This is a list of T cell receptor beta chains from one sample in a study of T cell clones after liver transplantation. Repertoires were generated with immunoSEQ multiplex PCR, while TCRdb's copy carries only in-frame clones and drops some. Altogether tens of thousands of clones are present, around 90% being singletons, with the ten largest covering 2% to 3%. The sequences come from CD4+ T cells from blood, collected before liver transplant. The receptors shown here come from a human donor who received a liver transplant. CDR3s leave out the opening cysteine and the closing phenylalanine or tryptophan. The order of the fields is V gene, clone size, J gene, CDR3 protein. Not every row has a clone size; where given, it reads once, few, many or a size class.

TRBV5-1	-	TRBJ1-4	ASSLGGATNEKLF
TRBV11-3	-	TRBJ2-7	ASRGVGGNTYEQY
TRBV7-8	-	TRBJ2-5	ASSGTSGRAEETQY
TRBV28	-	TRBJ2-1	ASNRFRGTSQNNEQF
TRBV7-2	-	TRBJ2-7	ASSLDSGPSSYEQY
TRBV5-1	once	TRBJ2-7	ASSLDWAGTTYEQY
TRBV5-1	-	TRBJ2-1	ASRPSGKAGNEQF
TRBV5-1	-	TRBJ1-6	ASSQDSYNSPLH
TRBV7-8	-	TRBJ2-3	ASSSRGLAEADTQY
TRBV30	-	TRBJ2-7	AWDQLAGSYEQY
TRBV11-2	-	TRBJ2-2	ASSLEPGLVPGELF
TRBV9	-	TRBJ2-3	ASSVLASTDTQY
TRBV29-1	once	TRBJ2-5	SVEDTRGVETQY